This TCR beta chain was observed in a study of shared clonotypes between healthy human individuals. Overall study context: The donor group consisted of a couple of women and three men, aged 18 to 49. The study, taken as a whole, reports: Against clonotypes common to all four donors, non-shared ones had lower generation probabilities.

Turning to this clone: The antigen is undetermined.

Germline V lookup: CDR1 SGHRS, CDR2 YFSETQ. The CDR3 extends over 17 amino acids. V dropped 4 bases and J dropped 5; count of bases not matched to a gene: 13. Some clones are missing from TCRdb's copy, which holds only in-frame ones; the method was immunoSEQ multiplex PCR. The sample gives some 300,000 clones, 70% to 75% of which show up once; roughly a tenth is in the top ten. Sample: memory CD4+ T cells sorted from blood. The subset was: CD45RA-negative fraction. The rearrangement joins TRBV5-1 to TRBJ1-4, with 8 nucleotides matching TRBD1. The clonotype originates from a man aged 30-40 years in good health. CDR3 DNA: TGCGCCAGCAGCCCAACAAAAGGGACAGGCGTCAATGAAAAACTGTTTTTT. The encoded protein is CASSPTKGTGVNEKLFF.